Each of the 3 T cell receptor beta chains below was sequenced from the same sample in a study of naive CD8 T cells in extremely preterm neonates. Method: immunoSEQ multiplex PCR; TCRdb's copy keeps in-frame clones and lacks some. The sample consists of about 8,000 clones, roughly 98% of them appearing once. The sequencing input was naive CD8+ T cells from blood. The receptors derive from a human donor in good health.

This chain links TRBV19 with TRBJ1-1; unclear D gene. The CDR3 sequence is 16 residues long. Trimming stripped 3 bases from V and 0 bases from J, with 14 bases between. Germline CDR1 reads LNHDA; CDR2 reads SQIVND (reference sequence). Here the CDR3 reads CASSIRPGGMNTEAFF. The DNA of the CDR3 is TGTGCCAGTAGTATCCGGCCGGGCGGGATGAACACTGAAGCTTTCTTT. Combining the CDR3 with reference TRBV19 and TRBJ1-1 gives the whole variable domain DGGITQSPKYLFRKEGQNVTLSCEQNLNHDAMYWYRQDPGQGLRLIYYSQIVNDFQKGDIAEGYSVSREKKESFPLTVTSAQKNPTAFYLCASSIRPGGMNTEAFFGQGTRLTVV.

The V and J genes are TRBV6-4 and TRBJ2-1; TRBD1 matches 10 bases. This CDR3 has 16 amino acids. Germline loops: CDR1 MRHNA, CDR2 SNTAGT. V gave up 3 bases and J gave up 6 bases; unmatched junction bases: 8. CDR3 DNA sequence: TGTGCCAGCAGTGAACGGACAGGGGGTTTTGGCAATGAGCAGTTCTTC. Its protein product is CASSERTGGFGNEQFF.

The CDR3 bases are TGTGCCAGCAGCTTACCAGCGGTGGGAGATACGCAGTATTTT. It specifies CASSLPAVGDTQYF. The V and J genes are TRBV5-4 and TRBJ2-3; D may be TRBD2 (5 bases). The CDR3 runs 14 residues. Germline V gene lookup returns CDR1 SGHNT and CDR2 YYREEE (reference sequence). Trimming took 2 bases from V and 5 from J, leaving 12 bases between them.